The 22 T cell receptor beta chains given below trace back to one sample, sequenced in a study of shared clonotypes between healthy human individuals. Data came from immunoSEQ multiplex PCR; TCRdb stores just in-frame clones and leaves some out. The sample includes 2 million to 2.5 million clones, approximately 96% of them seen just once. What was sequenced was naive CD4+ T cells sorted from blood. Subset defined: CD45RA+ positively selected. These receptors originate from a man aged 18 to 30 in good health.

The genes are TRBV19 and TRBJ2-7; 9 bases are a match to TRBD1. The V segment lost 2 bases and the J segment 2 bases; nucleotides outside the gene matches: 4. CDR3 length: 15 residues. The V gene's germline CDR1 is LNHDA and CDR2 SQIVND (reference sequence). The CDR3 here is CASSITRDRAYEQYF. The DNA of the CDR3 is TGTGCCAGTAGTATAACTCGGGACAGGGCCTACGAGCAGTACTTC.

V and J are TRBV11-2 and TRBJ2-1, with 8 positions matching TRBD2. The ends lost 5 bases at V and 0 bases at J; junction bases unmatched: 9. CDR3 length: 17 residues. Germline V gives CDR1 SGHAT, CDR2 FQNNGV. This CDR3 reads CASSARGSGTSYNEQFF. The DNA for the CDR3 is TGTGCCAGCAGCGCTAGGGGTAGCGGGACCTCCTACAATGAGCAGTTCTTC.

The chain has TRBV19 and TRBJ1-1; the D gene is possibly TRBD1 (5 bases). CDR3 length: 17 amino acids. Germline V gene lookup returns CDR1 LNHDA and CDR2 SQIVND (reference sequence). Trimming removed 6 bases at V and 5 bases at J, with 25 bases between. The CDR3, as DNA: TGTGCCAGTAGGTCTTGGGCAGGGTGGGCCGAGGGTACTGAAGCTTTCTTT. Amino acids: CASRSWAGWAEGTEAFF.

This chain joins TRBV11-1 and TRBJ1-1; TRBD1 matches 11 bases. Germline V gene sequence: CDR1 SGHAT, CDR2 FQDESV (reference sequence). CDR3 size: 15 residues. V lost 3 bases and J lost 0; bases outside the gene matches: 0. Here the CDR3 reads CASSLGQGVNTEAFF. CDR3 nucleotide sequence: TGTGCCAGCAGCTTGGGACAGGGGGTGAACACTGAAGCTTTCTTT.

The chain employs TRBV27 and TRBJ1-2; 11 bases agree with TRBD1. The germline CDR1 and CDR2 sequences are MNHEY and SMNVEV (reference sequence). V was pared by 3 bases and J by 5 bases, with 8 bases of the junction left unmatched. The CDR3 totals 16 residues. CDR3 sequence reads: CASSLGTGGSYYGYTF. The CDR3, as DNA: TGTGCCAGCAGTTTGGGGACAGGGGGTTCCTATTATGGCTACACCTTC.

A note on this clone: Other DNA sequences in the same sample also yield this CDR3. The CDR3 DNA is TGTGCCATCAGTGAGTCAGGGGGCGGGAATCAGCCCCAGCATTTT. It yields the protein CAISESGGGNQPQHF. This chain joins TRBV10-3 and TRBJ1-5, with TRBD1 matching 7 bases. The junction had 3 bases not matched to a gene; V was cut back by 0 bases and J by 4 bases. CDR1 and CDR2 (germline): ENHRY, SYGVKD. The CDR3 contains 15 residues.

The chain has TRBV5-1 and TRBJ2-3; no definite D call. Germline V CDR1 and CDR2: SGHRS, YFSETQ. V gave up 3 bases and J gave up 1 base, with 9 bases separating them. The CDR3 loop spans 14 amino acids. In DNA, the CDR3 is TGCGCCAGCAGCTCGCTCGCAGGCACAGATACGCAGTATTTT. It codes for CASSSLAGTDTQYF.

This sequence joins TRBV6-1 and TRBJ1-6, with TRBD1 matching over 9 bases. V lost 10 bases and J lost 10; bases outside the gene matches: 8. The CDR3 is 13 residues long. Per the germline V gene, CDR1 is MNHNS and CDR2 is SASEGT. The CDR3 DNA reads as TGTGCCACCCCGGGACAGGGCGGATCACCCCTCCACTTT. Translated, it gives CATPGQGGSPLHF.

This chain joins TRBV5-4 and TRBJ1-2; TRBD1 matches 12 bases. Losses at the gene ends were 4 bases for V and 6 bases for J; bases not matched to a gene: 1. The germline gives CDR1 SGHNT, CDR2 YYREEE (reference sequence). The CDR3 is made up of 13 amino acids. CDR3 sequence reads: CASSGTGGHGYTF. DNA for the CDR3: TGTGCCAGCAGCGGGACAGGGGGCCATGGCTACACCTTC.

Remarks on this clone: This same CDR3 is encoded by further DNA sequences in the sample. The J gene is TRBJ2-1, the V gene TRBV5-1; 8 bases match TRBD2. This CDR3 has 14 residues. The V segment lost 6 bases and the J segment 1 base; nucleotides outside the gene matches: 3. Germline V gives CDR1 SGHRS, CDR2 YFSETQ. CDR3 in DNA: TGCGCCAGCAACTTAGCGGGGTCCTACAATGAGCAGTTCTTC. Protein: CASNLAGSYNEQFF.

The chain combines TRBV7-8 with TRBJ2-7; possible D gene TRBD2, 6 bases. V lost 2 bases to trimming and J lost 7 bases, with 18 bases between them. From germline, CDR1 is SGHVS and CDR2 FQNEAQ. The CDR3 is 15 residues long. The CDR3 DNA sequence: TGTGCCAGCAGCTTAACTCGACTAGTTGCTGGGGAGCAGTACTTC. Translating it yields CASSLTRLVAGEQYF.

V and J are TRBV7-9 and TRBJ1-4, with 9 positions matching TRBD1. Per the germline V gene, CDR1 is SEHNR and CDR2 is FQNEAQ (reference sequence). This CDR3 contains 14 residues. The V gene end was trimmed by 3 bases and the J gene end by 7 bases; junction bases not matched to a gene: 3. The CDR3 loop is CASSFGTGSEKLFF. The DNA for the CDR3 is TGTGCCAGCAGCTTTGGGACAGGGAGTGAAAAACTGTTTTTT.

The genes are TRBV6-1 and TRBJ2-5; tentative D call: TRBD2 (6 bases). Germline V gene lookup returns CDR1 MNHNS and CDR2 SASEGT. The CDR3 extends over 18 amino acids. V was clipped by 2 bases and J by 5 bases, with 24 bases between them. This CDR3 is CASSESMRGSGLGETQYF. CDR3 DNA: TGTGCCAGCAGTGAATCAATGAGGGGAAGCGGGCTCGGTGAGACCCAGTACTTC.

For this clone: The identical CDR3 is also encoded by other nucleotide sequences in the sample. This chain uses TRBV28 with TRBJ1-5; TRBD1 is a possible D gene (5 bases). Trimming removed 3 bases at V and 2 bases at J, with 11 bases between. The CDR3 length is 15 residues. The germline V gene encodes CDR1 MDHEN and CDR2 SYDVKM. The DNA of the CDR3 is TGTGCCAGCAGTTTCGGGGGAGTGGGCAATCAGCCCCAGCATTTT. It translates to CASSFGGVGNQPQHF.

This chain links TRBV19 with TRBJ2-1, with 8 nucleotides matching TRBD1. The V gene's germline CDR1 is LNHDA and CDR2 SQIVND (reference sequence). This CDR3 has 17 amino acids. With 2 bases clipped from V and 7 bases from J, the junction kept 13 bases outside the gene matches. CDR3: CASSIPQRRTGKNEQFF. The DNA for the CDR3 is TGTGCCAGTAGTATACCCCAACGACGGACAGGGAAAAATGAGCAGTTCTTC.

This chain connects TRBV6-5 to TRBJ2-7; D may be TRBD1 (6 bases). Looked up from germline, CDR1 is MNHEY and CDR2 is SVGAGI. Trimming pared 2 bases from V and 1 base from J, leaving 12 bases between. This CDR3 spans 15 amino acids. CDR3 sequence: CASSYGVTGSYEQYF. The CDR3 nucleotides read TGTGCCAGCAGTTACGGGGTAACAGGGTCCTACGAGCAGTACTTC.

CDR3 sequence (DNA): TGTGCCAGCAGTGAAAGGGCAGCGGGGGGGACAGATACGCAGTATTTT. Its protein is CASSERAAGGTDTQYF. The rearrangement uses TRBV2 and TRBJ2-3; TRBD2 aligns across 10 bases. The germline V gene has CDR1 SNHLY and CDR2 FYNNEI. V shed 2 bases, J shed 3 bases, and the junction held 5 bases outside the gene matches. This CDR3 spans 16 amino acids.

The chain's CDR3 is CAWSADRQTSSYNSPLHF. DNA of the CDR3: TGTGCCTGGAGTGCGGACAGGCAGACTAGCTCCTATAATTCACCCCTCCACTTT. This sequence joins TRBV30 and TRBJ1-6; 7 bases are a match to TRBD1. CDR1 is GTSNPN, CDR2 SVGIG, per germline (reference sequence). Trimming cost V 1 base and J 0 bases; bases outside gene matches: 9. The CDR3 is 18 residues long.

This clone was seen a single time. J is TRBJ1-6 and V is TRBV30; D unclear. This CDR3 is built from 15 residues. The V end lost 5 bases, the J end lost 5 bases, and 16 bases lay between the germline ends. CDR1 and CDR2 from the germline V gene are GTSNPN and SVGIG (reference sequence). The CDR3 reads CAWASFAGDNSPLHF. The CDR3 nucleotides read TGTGCCTGGGCTTCCTTTGCTGGAGATAATTCACCCCTCCACTTT.

The chain employs TRBV30 and TRBJ2-3; a weak D match, TRBD2 (5 bases). V gave up 2 bases and J gave up 2 bases, with 26 bases separating them. The CDR3 spans 19 residues. The germline CDR1 and CDR2 sequences are GTSNPN and SVGIG (reference sequence). The CDR3 here is CAWSPEPGWTGFYTDTQYF. CDR3 nucleotides: TGTGCCTGGAGTCCGGAGCCGGGGTGGACGGGGTTTTACACAGATACGCAGTATTTT.

CDR3 nucleotide sequence: TGTGCCTGGAGAAGCCCCGGGGCCTTTAGCTACACCTTC. This gives the protein CAWRSPGAFSYTF. The chain employs TRBV30 and TRBJ1-2; a weak D match, TRBD1 (5 bases). This CDR3 spans 13 amino acids. The V end was cut by 3 bases, the J end by 9 bases, with 17 bases between. Germline V gives CDR1 GTSNPN, CDR2 SVGIG (reference sequence).

This clone was detected ten times or more. This sequence joins TRBV7-8 and TRBJ2-7, with D hard to call. The CDR3 sequence is 16 residues long. Per germline, CDR1 SGHVS and CDR2 FQNEAQ. Trimming cost V 7 bases and J 4 bases, with 23 bases left between them. The CDR3 nucleotides read TGTGCCAGCACCTCAAGACCAGGACCGAGAACTTACGAGCAGTACTTC. The encoded protein is CASTSRPGPRTYEQYF.